This passage covers 28 T cell receptor beta chains from one sample sequenced in a study of human T cells and chemical hapten exposure. Each CDR3 protein gets one entry after TCRdb re-called the RACE reads with MiXCR. Of 90,000 or so distinct CDR3 sequences detected, over 9.5% appear once; the ten largest clones hold roughly 2.2%. Stated time point: patch test 1, 2 weeks after DPC sensitization. Treatment here: therapeutic diphenylcyclopropenone sensitization with weekly scalp DPC. The sample here was whole blood, taken in connection with sensitization to the hapten diphenylcyclopropenone (DPC). The receptors were sampled from a man in his forties or fifties with alopecia areata. Some clones in this sample may be carry-over from other donors' samples.

This clonotype was seen many times. This chain connects TRBV9 to TRBJ1-1, with D possibly matching TRBD1 (6 bases). The CDR3 spans 15 residues. Trimming cost V 2 bases and J 7 bases, with 18 bases left between them. CDR1 is SGDLS and CDR2 is YYNGEE in the germline V gene. CDR3 DNA: TGTGCCAGCAGCGTCGGACAGAGCCAAGGAGGTGAAGCTTTCTTT. Translation: CASSVGQSQGGEAFF.

The chain joins TRBV2 to TRBJ2-1; D remains unclear. Trimming removed 3 bases from V and 5 bases from J, with 5 bases in between. CDR1 and CDR2 (germline): SNHLY, FYNNEI. CDR3 length equals 12 residues. CDR3 DNA sequence: TGTGCCAGCAGTGATCACGACAATGAGCAGTTCTTC. Translation: CASSDHDNEQFF.

The rearrangement joins TRBV7-2 to TRBJ1-4; D is undetermined. Germline-derived CDR1 and CDR2 are SGHTA and FQGNSA. The V gene lost 2 bases and the J gene lost 1 base, with 5 bases spanning the gap. CDR3 size: 14 residues. CDR3 DNA: TGTGCCAGCAGCTTAAAGCAAACTAATGAAAAACTGTTTTTT. Amino acids: CASSLKQTNEKLFF.

This clonotype was seen a handful of times. V gene TRBV4-3 combines with J gene TRBJ1-5; D gene uncertain. CDR1 and CDR2 from the germline V gene are LGHNA and YSLEER. The CDR3 has 15 residues. V was shortened by 0 bases and J by 6 bases, with 12 bases between the two germline ends. The CDR3 DNA is TGCGCCAGCAGCCAAGATCTGCGACCGGTTCAGCCCCAGCATTTT. It yields the protein CASSQDLRPVQPQHF.

There are a few counts of this clonotype. The chain carries TRBV20-1 and TRBJ2-7; D might be TRBD1 (6 bases). V lost 5 bases to trimming and J lost 4 bases, with 15 bases between them. This CDR3 contains 13 residues. Germline CDR1 and CDR2: DFQATT and SNEGSKA (reference sequence). Written as DNA, the CDR3 is TGCAGTGCTTTACAGGGCCCTGGGTACGAGCAGTACTTC. Protein sequence: CSALQGPGYEQYF.

V and J are TRBV15 and TRBJ2-1, with TRBD2 matching over 9 bases. The CDR3 has 14 residues. V lost 5 bases to trimming and J lost 5 bases; unmatched junction nucleotides: 4. Germline V lookup: CDR1 LNHNV, CDR2 YYDKDF (reference sequence). Here the CDR3 reads CATSGGRANNEQFF. Here the CDR3 DNA reads TGTGCCACCAGCGGCGGGAGGGCCAACAATGAGCAGTTCTTC.

This chain joins TRBV6-5 and TRBJ2-2, with TRBD2 matching 11 bases. V lost 6 bases to trimming and J lost 2 bases; unmatched junction nucleotides: 5. Germline lookup yields CDR1 MNHEY and CDR2 SVGAGI. The CDR3 consists of 16 residues. The CDR3, as DNA: TGTGCCAGCAGCCTACTAGCGGGGGTTAACACCGGGGAGCTGTTTTTT. Translation gives CASSLLAGVNTGELFF.

The chain combines TRBV21-1 with TRBJ2-5; the D call TRBD2 from the table was never checked on the DNA. TRBV21-1 is termed a pseudogene. The CDR3 totals 15 residues. CDR3 sequence (DNA): TGTGCCAGCAGCAAATGGGGGGAGTCCCGAGAGACCCAGTACTTC. This encodes CASSKWGESRETQYF.

There are a few counts of this clonotype. V gene TRBV7-6 combines with J gene TRBJ2-1; 13 bases fit TRBD2. The CDR3 runs to 20 residues. Unmatched junction bases numbered 14, after V lost 4 bases and J lost 2 bases. Germline CDR1 is SGHVS and CDR2 is FNYEAQ. CDR3 residues: CASSSLLRTSGRDPYNEQFF. In DNA form, the CDR3 reads TGTGCCAGCAGCTCCTTACTACGGACTAGCGGGAGAGACCCCTACAATGAGCAGTTCTTC.

This clonotype has a handful of counts. The genes are TRBV29-1 and TRBJ2-5; D gene ambiguous. Germline-derived CDR1 and CDR2 are SQVTM and ANQGSEA. The CDR3 totals 10 residues. Trimming took 7 bases from V and 3 from J, leaving 6 bases between them. In DNA, the CDR3 is TGCAGCGCAGTAGAAGAGACCCAGTACTTC. Residues: CSAVEETQYF.

The chain is built from TRBV3-2 and TRBJ2-5; TRBD2, the D gene given by the table, was not confirmed from the DNA. TRBV3-2 is a listed pseudogene. The CDR3 has 17 amino acids. The CDR3 protein is CASSQVIVRGPQETQYF. The CDR3 DNA follows: TGTGCCAGCAGCCAAGTGATCGTGCGGGGCCCACAAGAGACCCAGTACTTC.

In its sample, this clonotype was seen many times. The rearrangement uses TRBV7-2 and TRBJ1-6; 7 bases are a match to TRBD1. The germline V gene has CDR1 SGHTA and CDR2 FQGNSA. The CDR3 covers 17 residues. V was clipped by 5 bases and J by 7 bases; unmatched bases: 14. CDR3 amino acids: CASSPRGSTGQNSPLHF. As DNA, the CDR3 is TGTGCCAGCAGCCCTAGGGGATCGACAGGGCAAAATTCACCCCTCCACTTT.

This clonotype was seen repeatedly, ten times or more. The V call is TRBV20-1, the J call TRBJ2-1; D gene ambiguous. The CDR3 consists of 18 residues. The germline CDR1 and CDR2 sequences are DFQATT and SNEGSKA (reference sequence). V was cut by 0 bases and J by 4 bases, with 22 bases left in between. Here the CDR3 DNA reads TGCAGTGCTAGAGATTTTCTGGGATTTCGTCGAGATTACAATGAGCAGTTCTTC. This codes for CSARDFLGFRRDYNEQFF.

In its sample, this clonotype was seen a few times. The chain links TRBV7-9 to TRBJ1-4, with 7 nucleotides matching TRBD1. This CDR3 has 14 amino acids. Trimming took 5 bases from V and 7 from J; bases not matched to a gene: 7. The V gene's germline CDR1 is SEHNR and CDR2 FQNEAQ (reference sequence). The CDR3 DNA is TGTGCCAGCAGCCTAAGACAGGGAGGTGAAAAACTGTTTTTT. Protein: CASSLRQGGEKLFF.

This clonotype was observed at least ten times. V and J are TRBV7-2 and TRBJ2-1, with 8 nucleotides matching TRBD1. The CDR3 consists of 12 residues. V lost 5 bases, J lost 12 bases, and 6 bases stayed unmatched. Germline V gene lookup returns CDR1 SGHTA and CDR2 FQGNSA. The CDR3 loop reads CASSADRGGQFF. The CDR3 DNA reads as TGTGCCAGCAGCGCCGACAGGGGCGGGCAGTTCTTC.

This chain joins TRBV12-3 or TRBV12-4 and TRBJ2-6; a possible D gene is TRBD1 (6 bases). This CDR3 has 15 amino acids. The V end lost 6 bases, the J end lost 3 bases, and 12 bases lay between the germline ends. CDR3: CASRSQGVGANVLTF. In DNA, the CDR3 is TGTGCCAGCAGGTCACAGGGAGTTGGGGCCAACGTCCTGACTTTC.

The rearrangement uses TRBV20-1 and TRBJ1-2; D is ambiguous. CDR1 DFQATT and CDR2 SNEGSKA come from the germline V gene (reference sequence). Trimming cost V 4 bases and J 7 bases, with 10 bases left between them. This CDR3 is built from 11 residues. CDR3 coding DNA: TGCAGTGCTACTGATCGGAGTGGCTACACCTTC. Amino acid sequence: CSATDRSGYTF.

This clonotype was detected a few times. The chain employs TRBV12-3 or TRBV12-4 and TRBJ1-1; 7 nucleotides match TRBD1. This CDR3 comprises 15 residues. V gave up 6 bases and J gave up 5 bases; unmatched junction bases: 12. CDR3 protein: CASRRQQGRRTEAFF. CDR3 nucleotides: TGTGCCAGCAGGCGCCAACAGGGGCGACGAACTGAAGCTTTCTTT.

The genes are TRBV5-4 and TRBJ2-5; 9 bases fit TRBD1. V gave up 2 bases and J gave up 5 bases; unmatched junction bases: 4. Germline CDR1 reads SGHNT; CDR2 reads YYREEE (reference sequence). This CDR3 is built from 14 residues. The CDR3 coding sequence is TGTGCCAGCAGCTTACAGGGGGCCTGGGAGACCCAGTACTTC. It yields the protein CASSLQGAWETQYF. The variable domain in full, with the rest retrieved from reference TRBV5-4 and TRBJ2-5, is ETGVTQSPTHLIKTRGQQVTLRCSSQSGHNTVSWYQQALGQGPQFIFQYYREEENGRGNFPPRFSGLQFPNYSSELNVNALELDDSALYLCASSLQGAWETQYFGPGTRLLVL.

This clonotype has only a few counts. V usage is TRBV18 and J usage is TRBJ2-7; 10 nucleotides match TRBD1. Per germline, CDR1 KGHSH and CDR2 LQKENI. V lost 3 bases to trimming and J lost 6 bases; unmatched junction nucleotides: 8. This CDR3 is built from 15 residues. CDR3 nucleotide sequence: TGTGCCAGCTCACCCCTACGGACAGGGGGACTCGAGCAGTACTTC. It translates to CASSPLRTGGLEQYF.

This clonotype was seen many times. The genes are TRBV6-5 and TRBJ2-4; D is unclear. Trimming pared 2 bases from V and 7 bases from J, leaving 9 bases between. The CDR3 runs 13 residues. Germline lookup yields CDR1 MNHEY and CDR2 SVGAGI. Here the CDR3 DNA reads TGTGCCAGCAGTTACCAAATCGGGAACATTCAGTACTTC. Translated: CASSYQIGNIQYF.

There are a few counts of this clonotype. This rearrangement joins TRBV30 to TRBJ1-1, with D maybe TRBD1 (5 bases). Trimming cost V 5 bases and J 4 bases, with 20 bases left between them. This CDR3 contains 15 residues. Germline V gene sequence: CDR1 GTSNPN, CDR2 SVGIG (reference sequence). The CDR3 nucleotides are TGTGCCTGGGGGACGGGGTTAAGTGGGGGCACTGAAGCTTTCTTT. It translates to CAWGTGLSGGTEAFF.

In this sample, this clonotype turned up many times. The CDR3 DNA is TGTGCCAGCAGTTATGGGGGGGGGCAGGCGAGAAGCATTCAGTACTTC. It translates to CASSYGGGQARSIQYF. The chain links TRBV27 to TRBJ2-4; tentatively, D is TRBD2 (7 bases). The CDR3 loop spans 16 amino acids. Germline V gene data show CDR1 as MNHEY and CDR2 as SMNVEV (reference sequence). Trimming took off 4 bases at V and 9 bases at J, with 22 bases between the two ends.

This clonotype showed up just a few times. The chain recombines TRBV18 with TRBJ2-1; maybe TRBD1 (5 bases). The length of the CDR3 is 16 residues. The germline V gene encodes CDR1 KGHSH and CDR2 LQKENI. V was cut by 3 bases and J by 1 base, with 13 bases left in between. The CDR3 coding sequence is TGTGCCAGCTCACCTTCCCAGGGCCCATCCTACAATGAGCAGTTCTTC. Protein sequence: CASSPSQGPSYNEQFF.

This clonotype was counted between two and nine times. V gene TRBV12-3 or TRBV12-4 combines with J gene TRBJ2-3, with D hard to call. The CDR3 runs to 15 residues. V lost 1 base and J lost 1, with 9 bases in between. The CDR3 sequence: CASSLGGRGTDTQYF. In DNA, the CDR3 is TGTGCCAGCAGTTTAGGGGGAAGGGGCACAGATACGCAGTATTTT.

In this sample, this clonotype turned up many times. This chain links TRBV7-6 with TRBJ1-1; D is possibly TRBD1 (5 bases). This CDR3 region has 14 residues. The V gene lost 6 bases and the J gene lost 2 bases, with 13 bases spanning the gap. Germline CDR1 reads SGHVS; CDR2 reads FNYEAQ. DNA of the CDR3: TGTGCCAGCAGGCTGACAGAATTCAACACTGAAGCTTTCTTT. Its protein product is CASRLTEFNTEAFF. Complete variable domain (other parts from reference TRBV7-6 and TRBJ1-1): GAGVSQSPRYKVTKRGQDVALRCDPISGHVSLYWYRQALGQGPEFLTYFNYEAQQDKSGLPNDRFSAERPEGSISTLTIQRTEQRDSAMYRCASRLTEFNTEAFFGQGTRLTVV.

This clonotype was detected only a few times. This chain connects TRBV20-1 to TRBJ1-6, with a tentative D call TRBD1 (6 bases). The V end was cut by 5 bases, the J end by 1 base, with 21 bases between. CDR1 DFQATT and CDR2 SNEGSKA come from the germline V gene (reference sequence). The CDR3 runs 18 residues. CDR3 DNA sequence: TGCAGTGCTTTGGACAGTGGGTTTGGGCGTTCCTATAATTCACCCCTCCACTTT. As protein: CSALDSGFGRSYNSPLHF.

The chain uses TRBV18 and TRBJ2-5; D gene ambiguous. CDR3 length: 15 residues. V lost 0 bases to trimming and J lost 0 bases, with 8 bases between them. Germline V gene sequence: CDR1 KGHSH, CDR2 LQKENI. The chain's CDR3 is CASSPPSQYQETQYF. The DNA of the CDR3 is TGTGCCAGCTCACCACCCTCGCAGTACCAAGAGACCCAGTACTTC.